This T cell receptor beta chain emerged from a study of human T cells and chemical hapten exposure. Background on the study: Upper inner arm skin measuring 2 cm by 2 cm received 2% DPC for sensitization. Whole-study findings and limits: While controls formed fewer of them, expanded TCRs formed significantly more large CDR3 similarity clusters. Patch test scores rose with PT1 expanded TCR counts, a positive correlation.

Germline CDR1 SEHNR, CDR2 FQNEAQ (reference sequence). The CDR3 totals 15 residues. With 5 bases removed from V and 0 bases from J, the gap between germline ends came to 11 bases. Separate cDNA molecules received unique molecular identifiers, which the library attached to them. A single record per CDR3 protein comes from TCRdb applying MiXCR to the RACE reads. The sample holds fewer than 350,000 distinct CDR3 sequences; approximately 8% are singletons and the top ten take more than 0.95%. About this clonotype: No antigen is known for it.

The sample's time point: pre-sensitization, week 0. Treatment defined: therapeutic diphenylcyclopropenone sensitization with weekly scalp DPC. This specimen consisted of whole blood, obtained in connection with sensitization to the hapten diphenylcyclopropenone (DPC). This TCR was recovered from a man between 18 and 35 years old with alopecia areata. Some clones in this sample may be carry-over from other donors' samples. The V gene is TRBV7-9, the J gene TRBJ1-5, with D possibly being TRBD1 (5 bases). CDR3 in DNA: TGTGCCAGCAGCGCAGACAGCGATAGCAATCAGCCCCAGCATTTT. It codes for CASSADSDSNQPQHF.